This TCR beta chain comes out of a study of T cells in Graves' hyperthyroidism and ophthalmopathy. Across the study: Peripheral blood samples were taken at initial diagnosis, prior to any treatment.

In this sample, this clonotype turned up a few times. TCR beta CDR3 sequences were amplified from RNA transcripts. An initial round of RT-PCR targeting the TCR CDR3 relied on the HTBI primer set. TCRdb ran MiXCR on the multiplex PCR reads and lists one entry per CDR3 protein. The sample has about 720,000 distinct CDR3 sequences; 16% are singletons. The CDR3 runs 15 residues. V lost 2 bases to trimming and J lost 8 bases; unmatched junction nucleotides: 7. Per the germline V gene, CDR1 is LNHDA and CDR2 is SQIVND (reference sequence). This TCR derives from a young man with Graves' hyperthyroidism. The chain uses TRBV19 and TRBJ2-1; 9 bases are shared with TRBD2. The sequenced sample consisted of blood. CDR3 in amino acids: CASSIFSGRSDEQFF. The CDR3 DNA is TGTGCCAGTAGTATATTTAGCGGGAGAAGCGATGAGCAGTTCTTC.